This T cell receptor beta chain was observed in a study of CXCR3-negative and CXCR3-positive naive CD8 T cells. Findings and limits, study-wide: CXCR3-positive naive cells had more hydrophobic TRB CDR3s than CXCR3-negative naive cells.

Concerning this clonotype: The target antigen is unknown.

Preparation of TRB cDNA libraries relied on 5' RACE carrying UMI labels. TCRdb re-called the 5' RACE reads; every CDR3 protein appears as one record, without DNA. The sample table sets out 150,000 to 180,000 distinct CDR3 sequences. The TCR sequence derives from a human donor in good health. Some clones in this sample may be carry-over from other donors' samples. Sequenced: naive CXCR3+ CD8+ T cells from blood. The subset: CD45RO-CCR7+CD27+CD95- naive CD8+ T cells expressing CXCR3 (TNR3+).

Here the CDR3 reads CASSLLGNSPLHF. The gene calls are TRBV4-1 and TRBJ1-6. Germline CDR1 reads MGHRA; CDR2 reads YSYEKL. This CDR3 has 13 amino acids.